This T cell receptor (beta chain) was identified during a study of CD8+CD57+ T cells in acquired aplastic anemia. Study background: Sorted CD4+ plus CD8+ cells gave DNA averaging roughly 3 ug.

Selection for sequencing was limited to patients who had shown CD8+CD57+ cell expansion by flow cytometry. Every patient presented with severe acquired aplastic anemia. The template for TCR beta VDJ and CDR3 sequence profiling was genomic DNA. Each CDR3 protein is one row after TCRdb ran MiXCR on the reads. Among under 350,000 distinct CDR3 sequences, approximately 60% were seen once, and the ten largest hold under 1.5%. Study conclusions and caveats: The study identified about 30 CD8+ CDR3 sequences shared by patients and controls.

This clonotype occurred a few times. Its antigen is currently unknown. Trimming shortened V by 1 base and J by 5 bases, and 12 bases separated the two germline ends. This CDR3 contains 14 residues. Germline lookup yields CDR1 SEHNR and CDR2 FQNEAQ (reference sequence). Sequencing was performed on sorted CD4+, CD8+, or CD8+CD57+ T cells (not recorded which) from PBMCs. The chain combines TRBV7-9 with TRBJ2-7; D unclear. The clonotype originates from a human donor with aplastic anemia. CDR3 region: CASSLGGNANEQYF. The CDR3 DNA is TGTGCCAGCAGCTTAGGTGGGAATGCAAACGAGCAGTACTTC.